This section outlines one T cell receptor (beta chain) sequence together with its context. What it recognizes is unknown. These data are taken from a study of OX40 agonist ivuxolimab in advanced cancers. Study background: The dose of intravenous ivuxolimab that patients received every 2 weeks ranged from 0.01 to 10 mg/kg.

Assay used: immunoSEQ multiplex PCR; TCRdb lists only in-frame clones, some missing. The sample records tens of thousands of clones, 80% to 90% being singletons. Germline values: CDR1 SGHTA, CDR2 FQGTGA. The CDR3 totals 15 residues. After removal of 2 bases from V and 5 bases from J, the junction contained 3 bases not matched to a gene. Study results and caveats: With doses of 0.1 to 3.0 mg/kg, CD4+ and CD8+ blood T cells had undergone clonal expansion by week 6.

Sequences were derived from CD4+ or CD8+ T cells sorted from blood, sampled in a trial of the OX40 agonist ivuxolimab. The receptor was derived from an adult with an advanced solid tumor such as melanoma, head and neck, liver or kidney cancer. The rearrangement uses TRBV7-3 and TRBJ2-1, with 10 bases fitting TRBD2. The CDR3 protein is CASSLGLAVNNEQFF. Here the CDR3 DNA reads TGTGCCAGCAGCTTAGGACTAGCGGTTAACAATGAGCAGTTCTTC.